A single sample is the source of the 16 T cell receptor beta chains below, sequenced in a study of CD8 T cells in ankylosing spondylitis. Study outcomes and limitations: In ankylosing spondylitis blood, a motif of roughly 8 highly homologous TCR beta variants appeared characteristic.

MiXCR was run by TCRdb on the 5' RACE reads, yielding one entry per CDR3 protein. In the table there are some 450,000 distinct CDR3 sequences, roughly 18% of which are singletons. What these receptors recognize is not known. The source material was blood, either unsorted or a sorted T cell fraction (not recorded which). These receptors came from a male donor with ankylosing spondylitis.

This chain connects TRBV4-2 to TRBJ2-1; 11 nucleotides line up with TRBD1. CDR3 length: 19 residues. Unmatched junction bases numbered 17, after V lost 3 bases and J lost 7 bases. Germline lookup yields CDR1 LGHNA and CDR2 YNFKEQ. The CDR3 loop is CASSHQPGQGVTRSNEQFF. The CDR3 DNA reads as TGTGCCAGCAGCCATCAACCGGGACAGGGGGTTACTAGGTCGAATGAGCAGTTCTTC.

This clonotype has only a few counts. This sequence joins TRBV20-1 and TRBJ2-1; 12 bases line up with TRBD2. J lost 0 bases, V lost 2 bases, and 5 bases had no gene match. The CDR3 is 17 amino acids. Germline assignment: CDR1 DFQATT and CDR2 SNEGSKA (reference sequence). This CDR3 reads CSARRTSGISSYNEQFF. In DNA, the CDR3 is TGCAGTGCTAGACGGACTAGCGGGATAAGCTCCTACAATGAGCAGTTCTTC.

This clonotype was seen a few times. The CDR3: CASSALGGSYEQYF. CDR3 in DNA: TGTGCCAGCAGTGCTTTGGGGGGGTCCTACGAGCAGTACTTC. This chain links TRBV12-3 or TRBV12-4 with TRBJ2-7, with 7 bases identical to TRBD2. This CDR3 comprises 14 residues. J was trimmed by 1 base and V by 5 bases; bases with no gene match: 5.

The V call is TRBV5-1, the J call TRBJ2-1; 16 positions agree with TRBD2. Germline CDR1 SGHRS, CDR2 YFSETQ. V lost 4 bases, J lost 8 bases, and 15 bases stayed unmatched. This CDR3 contains 19 residues. The CDR3 loop is CASSRQSGTSGGGRYEQFF. In DNA, the CDR3 is TGCGCCAGCAGCCGCCAGTCTGGGACTAGCGGGGGGGGCAGGTATGAGCAGTTCTTC. The full variable domain, with the rest looked up from reference TRBV5-1 and TRBJ2-1, is KAGVTQTPRYLIKTRGQQVTLSCSPISGHRSVSWYQQTPGQGLQFLFEYFSETQRNKGNFPGRFSGRQFSNSRSEMNVSTLELGDSALYLCASSRQSGTSGGGRYEQFFGPGTRLTVL.

This chain connects TRBV20-1 to TRBJ2-7; TRBD2 agrees at 8 bases. The V gene end was trimmed by 3 bases and the J gene end by 5 bases; junction bases not matched to a gene: 12. CDR1 and CDR2 (germline): DFQATT, SNEGSKA (reference sequence). CDR3 size: 15 residues. CDR3 bases: TGCAGTGCTAGCCGTCCGGGAGGGGTCATCGACGAGCAGTACTTC. Its translation: CSASRPGGVIDEQYF.

This rearrangement joins TRBV5-1 to TRBJ2-5, with TRBD2 identical over 12 bases. V was pared by 4 bases and J by 4 bases, with 8 bases of the junction left unmatched. Germline values: CDR1 SGHRS, CDR2 YFSETQ. CDR3 length equals 16 residues. Written as DNA, the CDR3 is TGCGCCAGCAGCCCACGACTAGCGGGGGACCCAGAGACCCAGTACTTC. Encoded protein: CASSPRLAGDPETQYF.

This clonotype was recorded at least ten times. The rearrangement links TRBV29-1 to TRBJ2-7, with TRBD2 identical over 11 bases. The J segment lost 7 bases and the V segment lost 0 bases, leaving 8 bases of the junction unmatched. CDR1 is SQVTM and CDR2 is ANQGSEA in the germline V gene. The CDR3 contains 15 residues. The chain's CDR3 is CSVEEAETSGIEQYF. For the CDR3, the DNA is TGCAGCGTTGAAGAGGCAGAGACTAGCGGGATTGAGCAGTACTTC.

This chain connects TRBV5-1 to TRBJ2-6; a possible D gene is TRBD2 (7 bases). Trimming removed 4 bases at V and 4 bases at J, with 15 bases between. Germline V gives CDR1 SGHRS, CDR2 YFSETQ. This CDR3 is built from 16 residues. The CDR3 loop is CASSPRGAYGANVLTF. The DNA of the CDR3 is TGCGCCAGCAGCCCCCGGGGGGCGTACGGGGCCAACGTCCTGACTTTC.

A few counts support this clonotype. This chain connects TRBV20-1 to TRBJ2-1; no clear D gene. The CDR3 length is 11 residues. Looked up from germline, CDR1 is DFQATT and CDR2 is SNEGSKA (reference sequence). Trimming removed 6 bases at V and 8 bases at J, with 11 bases between. For the CDR3, the DNA is TGCAGTGCAACCCCTCTGGATGAGCAGTTCTTC. Translating gives CSATPLDEQFF.

This chain joins TRBV6-1 and TRBJ1-1; D is possibly TRBD1 (5 bases). Germline CDR1 MNHNS, CDR2 SASEGT. V was clipped by 7 bases and J by 3 bases, with 12 bases between them. The CDR3 totals 13 residues. CDR3 protein: CASTQGRDTEAFF. The CDR3 DNA sequence: TGTGCCAGCACCCAGGGACGGGACACTGAAGCTTTCTTT.

This clonotype was counted between two and nine times. CDR3 in DNA: TGCGCCAGCAGCGGAGAACAGGGGGCGGAAAATTCACCCCTCCACTTT. Protein product: CASSGEQGAENSPLHF. The chain combines TRBV5-1 with TRBJ1-6; 9 nucleotides line up with TRBD1. This CDR3 region has 16 residues. Germline lookup yields CDR1 SGHRS and CDR2 YFSETQ. The J segment lost 7 bases and the V segment lost 4 bases, leaving 9 bases of the junction unmatched.

This clonotype was seen repeatedly, ten times or more. The CDR3 DNA reads TGTGCCAGCAGCTTTAGCCTCAGGGGGGGGGAGACCCAGTACTTC. Residues: CASSFSLRGGETQYF. The chain has TRBV7-8 and TRBJ2-5; the D call may be TRBD1 or TRBD2 (7 bases each). With 3 bases removed from V and 5 bases from J, the gap between germline ends came to 16 bases. The CDR3 is made up of 15 amino acids. Germline CDR1 reads SGHVS; CDR2 reads FQNEAQ.

This chain connects TRBV18 to TRBJ2-2, with a possible D match to TRBD1 (6 bases). The CDR3 contains 14 residues. CDR1 is KGHSH and CDR2 is LQKENI in the germline V gene. V lost 3 bases to trimming and J lost 4 bases, with 9 bases between them. CDR3 sequence: CASSPGQVTGELFF. CDR3 nucleotides: TGTGCCAGCTCACCGGGACAAGTCACCGGGGAGCTGTTTTTT. Full variable domain (missing parts from reference TRBV18 and TRBJ2-2): NAGVMQNPRHLVRRRGQEARLRCSPMKGHSHVYWYRQLPEEGLKFMVYLQKENIIDESGMPKERFSAEFPKEGPSILRIQQVVRGDSAAYFCASSPGQVTGELFFGEGSRLTVL.

This clonotype was found a few times. The chain has TRBV15 and TRBJ1-6; D is unresolved. The CDR3 totals 12 residues. Between the trimmed V and J ends, which lost 5 bases and 7 bases, there was a span of 6 bases. Germline assignment: CDR1 LNHNV and CDR2 YYDKDF (reference sequence). CDR3 sequence: CATSERNSPLHF. As DNA, the CDR3 is TGTGCCACCAGCGAGAGGAATTCACCCCTCCACTTT.

In its sample, this clonotype was seen many times. The chain joins TRBV29-1 to TRBJ2-1; weak D call: TRBD1 (5 bases). Trimming pared 0 bases from V and 5 bases from J, leaving 23 bases between. Germline values: CDR1 SQVTM, CDR2 ANQGSEA. The CDR3 is 18 residues long. CDR3 region: CSVEDSLLRGDRNNEQFF. In DNA, the CDR3 is TGCAGCGTTGAAGATTCCCTACTAAGGGGCGATAGAAACAATGAGCAGTTCTTC.

The chain joins TRBV25-1 to TRBJ2-2; the D gene could be TRBD1 or TRBD2 (5 bases each). V was shortened by 4 bases and J by 6 bases, with 15 bases between the two germline ends. This CDR3 has 15 amino acids. The germline gives CDR1 MGHDK, CDR2 SYGVNS. CDR3 sequence (DNA): TGTGCCAGCAGTGGTTCTGGGGGAAAGGCCGGGGAGCTGTTTTTT. Translation: CASSGSGGKAGELFF.